This T cell receptor beta chain was retrieved from a study of spatial heterogeneity in lung cancer. Study-level background: Among detected sequences, beta-chain ones consistently exceeded alpha-chain ones in number.

TCRdb processed the 5' RACE reads anew with MiXCR; each CDR3 protein has one entry. The sample contains approximately 11,000 distinct CDR3 sequences, less than 7% of which appear only once. V was clipped by 6 bases and J by 0 bases, with 12 bases between them. The length of the CDR3 is 15 residues. This clonotype has a count of ten or more. Specified time point: sample taken at primary tumor resection. The chain uses TRBV12-3 or TRBV12-4 and TRBJ2-1, with no clear D. Specimen: normal lung tissue next to the tumor, collected at surgery. The sequence was obtained from a male donor with early-stage non-small cell lung cancer. The CDR3, as DNA: TGTGCCAGCAGCCTCGGCCCTAGCTCCTACAATGAGCAGTTCTTC. As protein: CASSLGPSSYNEQFF.